Listed below are T cell receptor beta chains from one sample, sequenced in a study of radiation and T cells in renal cell carcinoma. Libraries were prepared by immunoSEQ multiplex PCR; TCRdb keeps only in-frame clonotypes and omits some of them. The top ten hold around 11% of the sample, which has 110,000 to 150,000 clones, approximately 90% seen once. Specimen: blood, collected from a patient whose treatment included radiotherapy and nephrectomy. The receptors were gathered from a woman aged 45-65 years with renal cell carcinoma. CDR3s include the opening cysteine and the closing phenylalanine or tryptophan. The order of the fields is J gene, clone size, CDR3 length, V gene, D gene, CDR3 DNA, CDR3 protein. D genes are given only for firm matches. Clone size, where shown, is once, few, many, or a class for clones that have expanded.

>TRBJ2-5|NA|15|TRBV11-1|TRBD1
TGTGCCAGCAGCTTCTCGGGACAGGGCCAAGAGACCCAGTACTTC
CASSFSGQGQETQYF
>TRBJ1-6|NA|14|TRBV30|NA
TGTGCCTGGAGTGTACGGGACGGAGATTCACCCCTCCACTTT
CAWSVRDGDSPLHF
>TRBJ1-1|few|14|TRBV30|TRBD1
TGTGCCTGGAGTGTGGGACAGGGGACCACTGAAGCTTTCTTT
CAWSVGQGTTEAFF
>TRBJ2-5|NA|17|TRBV13|TRBD2
TGTGCCAGCAGCCCTCGGACTAGCGGGGGGAGGATAGAGACCCAGTACTTC
CASSPRTSGGRIETQYF
>TRBJ2-1|few|13|TRBV2|NA
TGTGCCAGCAGTGAATTTCTGGCGGACGAGCAGTTCTTC
CASSEFLADEQFF
>TRBJ1-2|NA|15|TRBV25-1|NA
TGTGCCAGCAGTCCAAACAATGAGGGGGAAAATGGCTACACCTTC
CASSPNNEGENGYTF
>TRBJ2-2|NA|16|TRBV7-9|TRBD1
TGTGCCAGCAGCCCCCAGACAGGGGGGAGCACCGGGGAGCTGTTTTTT
CASSPQTGGSTGELFF
>TRBJ1-3|few|14|TRBV19|NA
TGTGCCAGCACGACAGGTGGGCGGAGAAACACCATATATTTT
CASTTGGRRNTIYF
>TRBJ2-1|NA|13|TRBV4-1|NA
TGCGCCAGCAGCCAAGTGCCCTACAATGAGCAGTTCTTC
CASSQVPYNEQFF
>TRBJ1-2|NA|14|TRBV29-1|NA
TGCAGCGCCGCAATCGACAGTGGGGCCGGTGGCTACACCTTC
CSAAIDSGAGGYTF
>TRBJ1-4|NA|16|TRBV9|NA
TGTGCCAGCAGCCCCGGGGTCGCTGCAACTAATGAAAAACTGTTTTTT
CASSPGVAATNEKLFF
>TRBJ2-7|once|14|TRBV21-1|NA
TGTGCCAGCAGCAAAGAACGGTTAAAGATACCGCAGTACTTC
CASSKERLKIPQYF
>TRBJ1-3|NA|16|TRBV5-1|NA
TGCGCCAGCAGCCAACGTACCCCAGGTTCTGGAAACACCATATATTTT
CASSQRTPGSGNTIYF
>TRBJ2-7|NA|14|TRBV7-9|NA
TGTGCCAGCGCCTGGGCAGGGAGGTCTGACGAGCAGTACTTC
CASAWAGRSDEQYF
>TRBJ2-7|NA|17|TRBV7-6|TRBD1
TGTGCCAGCAGCTCCCCGAAGTCAGGACAGGGCACCTACGAGCAGTACTTC
CASSSPKSGQGTYEQYF
>TRBJ2-7|once|15|TRBV5-1|NA
TGCGCCAGCAGCTTTGGGGCCGGGGTGAGCTACGAGCAGTACTTC
CASSFGAGVSYEQYF
>TRBJ1-1|NA|15|TRBV7-2|NA
TGTGCCAGCAGCGCGAGGATCGGGGACAACACTGAAGCTTTCTTT
CASSARIGDNTEAFF
>TRBJ1-1|NA|13|TRBV5-5|NA
TGTGCCAGCACCCTGGGGATTAACACTGAAGCTTTCTTT
CASTLGINTEAFF
>TRBJ2-5|NA|13|TRBV2|NA
TGTGCCAGCAGTGAAGTCCGGGAAGAGACCCAGTACTTC
CASSEVREETQYF
>TRBJ2-2|NA|15|TRBV11-3|NA
TGTGCCAGCAGCTTAGGTCAGGGGAGAGCCGGGGAGCTGTTTTTT
CASSLGQGRAGELFF
>TRBJ1-1|once|15|TRBV5-1|TRBD1
TGCGCCAGCAGCCGGGACAGGGGGACCGGGGGTGAAGCTTTCTTT
CASSRDRGTGGEAFF
>TRBJ1-2|NA|16|TRBV7-8|NA
TGTGCCAGCAGCTTAGATTCAGGGAGCTCAATTCGGGGCTACACCTTC
CASSLDSGSSIRGYTF
>TRBJ2-1|few|12|TRBV7-9|NA
TGTGCCAGCAGCTTAATAGGGAATGAGCAGTTCTTC
CASSLIGNEQFF
>TRBJ1-1|NA|14|TRBV13|NA
TGTGCCAGCAGCTTAATTGGAGGGCGCACTGAAGCTTTCTTT
CASSLIGGRTEAFF
>TRBJ1-4|NA|14|TRBV19|TRBD1
TGTGCCAGTAGATGGAACAGGGGAACGGAAAAACTGTTTTTT
CASRWNRGTEKLFF
>TRBJ2-7|once|12|TRBV29-1|NA
TGCAGCGTTGCGAGGGCGGACTACGAGCAGTACTTC
CSVARADYEQYF
>TRBJ2-3|NA|16|TRBV5-1|TRBD2
TGCGCCAGCAGCTTGGCTAGCGGGGGGGCCGCAGATACGCAGTATTTT
CASSLASGGAADTQYF
>TRBJ2-5|NA|17|TRBV4-1|TRBD2
TGCGCCAGCAGCCAAGCCGTAGCGGGGGTCCTACAAGAGACCCAGTACTTC
CASSQAVAGVLQETQYF
>TRBJ2-5|NA|14|TRBV6-5|TRBD2
TGTGCCAGCAGCCCCGGGGGGGCCTTAGAGACCCAGTACTTC
CASSPGGALETQYF
>TRBJ2-5|NA|13|TRBV7-2|NA
TGTGCCAGCAGCTTAGATGCCGGGCGGGCCCAGTACTTC
CASSLDAGRAQYF
>TRBJ2-3|NA|15|TRBV4-1|TRBD1
TGCGCCAGCAGCCAATACAGGGGTTCCACAGATACGCAGTATTTT
CASSQYRGSTDTQYF
>TRBJ1-1|NA|14|TRBV7-9|NA
TGTGCCAGCAGCCTAAATGGACAGAACACTGAAGCTTTCTTT
CASSLNGQNTEAFF
>TRBJ2-1|NA|13|TRBV29-1|NA
TGCAGCGTTGAAAACAGGGTGAGAGCTGAGCAGTTCTTC
CSVENRVRAEQFF
>TRBJ1-1|NA|16|TRBV7-9|NA
TGTGCCAGCAGGTTATCCATCGCAGGGTTGAACACTGAAGCTTTCTTT
CASRLSIAGLNTEAFF
>TRBJ2-5|NA|13|TRBV5-4|NA
TGTGCCAGCAGACCGGGACTGCAAGAGACCCAGTACTTC
CASRPGLQETQYF
>TRBJ2-7|NA|14|TRBV7-8|NA
TGTGCCAGCAGCCGTACTGACAGCAACTACGAGCAGTACTTC
CASSRTDSNYEQYF
>TRBJ2-3|NA|18|TRBV5-4|TRBD2
TGTGCCAGCAGCTTCGGCCTAGCGGGGGGCCGGGACACAGATACGCAGTATTTT
CASSFGLAGGRDTDTQYF
>TRBJ2-1|NA|16|TRBV18|NA
TGTGCCAGCTCACCAGGGGTGAGAAGCTCCTACAATGAGCAGTTCTTC
CASSPGVRSSYNEQFF
>TRBJ1-6|NA|15|TRBV19|TRBD1
TGTGCCAGTAGTATGACAGGGTCGAGAAATTCACCCCTCCACTTT
CASSMTGSRNSPLHF
>TRBJ2-3|NA|15|TRBV6-5|NA
TGTGCCAGCAGTTTACAGGGACCGACACAACATACGCAGTATTTT
CASSLQGPTQHTQYF
>TRBJ1-6|NA|16|TRBV5-1|NA
TGCGCCAGCAGCTTGAGTTCAGGGGATCATGGCTCACCCCTCCACTTT
CASSLSSGDHGSPLHF
>TRBJ1-5|NA|15|TRBV5-8|NA
TGTGCCAGCAGCTGGGGTGAGACAGGCGGTGGGCCCCAGCATTTT
CASSWGETGGGPQHF
>TRBJ1-2|NA|14|TRBV30|NA
TGTGCCTGGAAGCTGGCAGGAGCTAACTATGGCTACACCTTC
CAWKLAGANYGYTF
>TRBJ1-4|NA|15|TRBV28|NA
TGTGCCAGCAGCACCTCCCGGGCTCCTAATGAAAAACTGTTTTTT
CASSTSRAPNEKLFF
>TRBJ2-2|NA|13|TRBV14|NA
TGTGCCAGCAGCCAAGTAGCAACCGGGGAGCTGTTTTTT
CASSQVATGELFF
>TRBJ2-5|NA|13|TRBV5-1|NA
TGCGCCAGCAGCTTGGTTGGGGGTGAGACCCAGTACTTC
CASSLVGGETQYF
>TRBJ1-1|NA|12|TRBV7-6|NA
TGTGCCAGCAGCTACGGGGGAACTGAAGCTTTCTTT
CASSYGGTEAFF
>TRBJ2-7|NA|14|TRBV7-3|TRBD2
TGTGCCAGCAGCCCACTAGCGGGGGACCGGGAGCAGTACTTC
CASSPLAGDREQYF
>TRBJ2-4|NA|17|TRBV10-1|NA
TGCGCCAGCAGTGAGACATTGGGTCCCATAACCAAGGGCATTCAGTACTTC
CASSETLGPITKGIQYF
>TRBJ2-7|once|16|TRBV4-2|TRBD2
TGTGCCAGCAGCCAAGGGGGGAGGGGATCTTCCTACGAGCAGTACTTC
CASSQGGRGSSYEQYF
>TRBJ1-4|NA|17|TRBV4-2|NA
TGTGCCAGCAGCCAAGTGGGTGGGCATGCAACTAATGAAAAACTGTTTTTT
CASSQVGGHATNEKLFF
>TRBJ1-1|once|12|TRBV10-2|NA
TGCGCCAGCGGGGAGGTGAACACTGAAGCTTTCTTT
CASGEVNTEAFF
>TRBJ1-1|NA|13|TRBV6-1|NA
TGTGCCAGCAGCGGGATTGGACAGCAAGAAGCTTTCTTT
CASSGIGQQEAFF
>TRBJ1-5|NA|15|TRBV6-1|TRBD1
TGTGCCAGCAGTGAGGTGACAGGGGGCACTCAGCCCCAGCATTTT
CASSEVTGGTQPQHF